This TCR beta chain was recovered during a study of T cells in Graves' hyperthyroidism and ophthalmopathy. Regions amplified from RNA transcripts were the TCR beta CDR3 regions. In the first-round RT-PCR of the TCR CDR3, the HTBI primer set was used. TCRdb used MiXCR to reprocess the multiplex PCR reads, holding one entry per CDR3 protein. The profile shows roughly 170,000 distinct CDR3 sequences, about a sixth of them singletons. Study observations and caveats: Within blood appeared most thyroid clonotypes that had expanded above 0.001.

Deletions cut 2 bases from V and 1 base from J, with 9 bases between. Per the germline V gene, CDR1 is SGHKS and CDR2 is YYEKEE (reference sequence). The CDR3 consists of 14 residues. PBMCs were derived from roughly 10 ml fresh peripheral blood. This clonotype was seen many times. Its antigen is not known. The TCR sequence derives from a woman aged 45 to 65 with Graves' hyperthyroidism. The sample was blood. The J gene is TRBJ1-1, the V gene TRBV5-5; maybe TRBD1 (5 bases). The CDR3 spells CASSFRTQNTEAFF. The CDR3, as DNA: TGTGCCAGCAGCTTCCGGACACAGAACACTGAAGCTTTCTTT.